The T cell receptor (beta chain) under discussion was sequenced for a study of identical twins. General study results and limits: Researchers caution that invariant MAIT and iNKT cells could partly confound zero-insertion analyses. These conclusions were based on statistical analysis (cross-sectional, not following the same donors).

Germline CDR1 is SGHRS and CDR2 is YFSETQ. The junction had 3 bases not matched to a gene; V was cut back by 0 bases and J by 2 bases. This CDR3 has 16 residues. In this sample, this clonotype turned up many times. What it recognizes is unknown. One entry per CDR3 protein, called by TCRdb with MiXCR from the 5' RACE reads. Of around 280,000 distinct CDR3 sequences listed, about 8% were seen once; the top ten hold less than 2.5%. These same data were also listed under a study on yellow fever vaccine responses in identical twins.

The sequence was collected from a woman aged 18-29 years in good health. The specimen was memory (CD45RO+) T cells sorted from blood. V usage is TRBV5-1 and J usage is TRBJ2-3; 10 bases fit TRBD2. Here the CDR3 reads CASSLGAGGLTDTQYF. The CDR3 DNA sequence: TGCGCCAGCAGCTTGGGAGCGGGAGGGCTCACAGATACGCAGTATTTT. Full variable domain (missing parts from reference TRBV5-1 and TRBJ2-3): KAGVTQTPRYLIKTRGQQVTLSCSPISGHRSVSWYQQTPGQGLQFLFEYFSETQRNKGNFPGRFSGRQFSNSRSEMNVSTLELGDSALYLCASSLGAGGLTDTQYFGPGTRLTVL.